These T cell receptor beta chains were read from a single sample in a study of blood T cell repertoires in COVID-19. Some clones are missing from TCRdb's copy, which holds only in-frame ones; the method was immunoSEQ multiplex PCR. This table holds approximately 330,000 clones, approximately 88% found once. Sequencing was carried out using peripheral blood. These receptor sequences come from a woman aged 50 to 60 with active or convalescent COVID-19. CDR3s include the opening cysteine and the closing phenylalanine or tryptophan. A D gene is named only where the DNA matches it firmly.

D gene: TRBD1
J gene: TRBJ2-7
V gene: TRBV6-5
CDR3 protein: CASSQGQGGIYEQYF

D gene: NA
J gene: TRBJ1-6
V gene: TRBV28
CDR3 protein: CASSLGLTYNSPLHF

D gene: NA
J gene: TRBJ1-1
V gene: TRBV4-3
CDR3 protein: CASSPAVQGQTEAFF

D gene: NA
J gene: TRBJ1-1
V gene: TRBV2
CDR3 protein: CASSERAGANTEAFF

D gene: TRBD2
J gene: TRBJ2-5
V gene: TRBV10-3
CDR3 protein: CAIRDSGGPQETQYF

D gene: NA
J gene: TRBJ2-3
V gene: TRBV15
CDR3 protein: CATSRNQGLRTDTQYF

D gene: NA
J gene: TRBJ1-4
V gene: TRBV5-6
CDR3 protein: CASSLAGGEKLFF

D gene: NA
J gene: TRBJ1-1
V gene: TRBV3-1/TRBV3-2
CDR3 protein: CASRHTYRVMIMIETEAFF

D gene: TRBD1
J gene: TRBJ2-7
V gene: TRBV18
CDR3 protein: CASSPDRGSSYEQYF

D gene: NA
J gene: TRBJ2-6
V gene: TRBV5-1
CDR3 protein: CASSLGQSSGANVLTF

D gene: TRBD1
J gene: TRBJ1-1
V gene: TRBV12-3/TRBV12-4
CDR3 protein: CASSLIGPGGAFF

D gene: NA
J gene: TRBJ1-4
V gene: TRBV30
CDR3 protein: CAWSMGSRATNEKLFF

D gene: TRBD2
J gene: TRBJ2-5
V gene: TRBV28
CDR3 protein: CASSLSLGAGGGETQYF

D gene: TRBD1
J gene: TRBJ1-2
V gene: TRBV2
CDR3 protein: CASSELGQGDGGYTF

D gene: TRBD2
J gene: TRBJ2-7
V gene: TRBV28
CDR3 protein: CASSRGAGGPYEQYF

D gene: NA
J gene: TRBJ1-4
V gene: TRBV4-1
CDR3 protein: CASSQGPAGEKLFF

D gene: TRBD1
J gene: TRBJ1-1
V gene: TRBV10-3
CDR3 protein: CAIRRDSGNTEAFF

D gene: TRBD1
J gene: TRBJ1-6
V gene: TRBV4-3
CDR3 protein: CASSHEDRDNSPLHF

D gene: TRBD1
J gene: TRBJ1-1
V gene: TRBV19
CDR3 protein: CASNPGQGNTEAFF

D gene: NA
J gene: TRBJ1-4
V gene: TRBV29-1
CDR3 protein: CSVRVGEGVGKLFF

D gene: NA
J gene: TRBJ1-2
V gene: TRBV3-1/TRBV3-2
CDR3 protein: CASSLGQGPTF

D gene: TRBD2
J gene: TRBJ2-7
V gene: TRBV19
CDR3 protein: CASSMHGGGAYEQYF

D gene: TRBD1
J gene: TRBJ1-2
V gene: TRBV7-2
CDR3 protein: CASSPPPRTGYGYTF

D gene: TRBD1
J gene: TRBJ1-2
V gene: TRBV9
CDR3 protein: CASSVLAGGSGGYTF

D gene: TRBD2
J gene: TRBJ2-5
V gene: TRBV30
CDR3 protein: CAWSVSRGGGATKTQYF

D gene: TRBD1
J gene: TRBJ1-5
V gene: TRBV19
CDR3 protein: CASTPQGDQPQHF

D gene: NA
J gene: TRBJ1-6
V gene: TRBV7-9
CDR3 protein: CASTKAGLNNSPLHF

D gene: NA
J gene: TRBJ1-1
V gene: TRBV7-3
CDR3 protein: CASSTNKNTEAFF

D gene: TRBD2
J gene: TRBJ2-1
V gene: TRBV24-1
CDR3 protein: CATSDTGLAVFSYNEQFF

D gene: TRBD1
J gene: TRBJ1-1
V gene: TRBV29-1
CDR3 protein: CSVPGQGLEAFF

D gene: NA
J gene: TRBJ1-1
V gene: TRBV11-1
CDR3 protein: CASSGTQGPEAFF